This record concerns one T cell receptor beta chain sequence. As yet, its antigen is unknown. TCR beta cDNA libraries had unique molecular identifiers. TCRdb processed the PCR reads anew with MiXCR; each CDR3 protein has one entry. Seen here are a few hundred thousand distinct CDR3 sequences, roughly 40% observed once, and the top ten hold approximately 7.6%. The data belong to a study of post-analysis software for immune sequencing data. Study at large: The disease courses spanned relapsing-remitting, secondary progressive and progressive-relapsing forms of multiple sclerosis. General study results and limits: For normalized Chao1 diversity, multiple sclerosis patients scored significantly lower than controls did. TRBV segments more frequent in patients than in controls numbered roughly 5 and included TRBV5-6, TRBV5-1 and TRBV20-1. By F measure, strong co-clustering occurred among samples prepared in the same batch.

V lost 0 bases to trimming and J lost 8 bases; unmatched junction nucleotides: 10. Germline V gene lookup returns CDR1 SEHNR and CDR2 FQNEAQ (reference sequence). The CDR3 consists of 16 residues. This clonotype was obtained from a girl aged 2-9 years with multiple sclerosis. The sample taken for sequencing was blood. The chain carries TRBV7-9 and TRBJ2-1; 7 bases match TRBD1. In DNA, the CDR3 is TGTGCCAGCAGCTTAGCGGACAGGTGGGTGCGAGATGAGCAGTTCTTC. The encoded protein is CASSLADRWVRDEQFF.